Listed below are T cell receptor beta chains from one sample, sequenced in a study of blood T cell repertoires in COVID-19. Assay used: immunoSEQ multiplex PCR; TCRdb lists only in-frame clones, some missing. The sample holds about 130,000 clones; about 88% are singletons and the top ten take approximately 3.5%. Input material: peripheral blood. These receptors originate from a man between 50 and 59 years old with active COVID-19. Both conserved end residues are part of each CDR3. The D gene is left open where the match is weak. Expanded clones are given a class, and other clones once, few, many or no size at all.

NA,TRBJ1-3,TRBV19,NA,TGTGCCAGTAGCCAGAGAGCCGATGCAGGGCCCTCCTCTGGAAACACCATATATTTT,CASSQRADAGPSSGNTIYF
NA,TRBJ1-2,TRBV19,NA,TGTGCCAGCCAGGGAATTTCGTTCGGCTACACCTTC,CASQGISFGYTF
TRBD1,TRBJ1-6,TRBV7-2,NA,TGTGCCAGCAGCGTCCAGGGACAGGGCCTGAATTCACCCCTCCACTTT,CASSVQGQGLNSPLHF
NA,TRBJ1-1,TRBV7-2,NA,TGTGCCAGCAGCTTAAGGGGTATAAACACTGAAGCTTTCTTT,CASSLRGINTEAFF
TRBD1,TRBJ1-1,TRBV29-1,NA,TGCAGCGGGATGACAGGGAGGAACACTGAAGCTTTCTTT,CSGMTGRNTEAFF
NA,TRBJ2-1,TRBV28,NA,TGTGCCAGCAGTTTAAGCAGTGCGGTCTACAATGAGCAGTTCTTC,CASSLSSAVYNEQFF
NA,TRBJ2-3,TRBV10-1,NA,TGCGCCAGCAGTGACGCCAGAAACACAGATACGCAGTATTTT,CASSDARNTDTQYF
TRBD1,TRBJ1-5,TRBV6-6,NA,TGTGCCAGCAGGGGGGAGACAGGGTTCGATCAGCCCCAGCATTTT,CASRGETGFDQPQHF
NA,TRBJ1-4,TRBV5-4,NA,TGTGCCAGCAGCCCTCGGTCAAGTGAAAAACTGTTTTTT,CASSPRSSEKLFF
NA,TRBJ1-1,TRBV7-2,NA,TGTGCCAGCAGCTTAGCGGGGCCGGCAAACACTGAAGCTTTCTTT,CASSLAGPANTEAFF
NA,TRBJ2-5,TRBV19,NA,TGTGCCAGTAGTATGGAGTTTTACCAAGAGACCCAGTACTTC,CASSMEFYQETQYF
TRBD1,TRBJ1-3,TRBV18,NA,TGTGCCAGCTCACCACGAGTAAGGACAGGGGTCGCTGGAAACACCATATATTTT,CASSPRVRTGVAGNTIYF
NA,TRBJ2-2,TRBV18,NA,TGTGCCAGCTCACCGACTCAGCGGCCATGGGAGCTGTTTTTT,CASSPTQRPWELFF
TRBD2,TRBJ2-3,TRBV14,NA,TGTGCCAGCAGCCAAGTGACGGGCCCCGGGGGGGCGCAGTATTTT,CASSQVTGPGGAQYF
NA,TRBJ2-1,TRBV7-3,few,TGTGCCAGCAGCTTAAGGTCTGGGGCAGGCCTTAACAATGAGCAGTTCTTC,CASSLRSGAGLNNEQFF
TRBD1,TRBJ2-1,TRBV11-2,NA,TGTGCCAGCAGCCCACGTCCAGGGGGCTCCTACAATGAGCAGTTCTTC,CASSPRPGGSYNEQFF
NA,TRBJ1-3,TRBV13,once,TGTGCCAGCAGCCTCAGCAGGGGCTCTGGAAACACCATATATTTT,CASSLSRGSGNTIYF
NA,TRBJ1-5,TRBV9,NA,TGTGCCAGCAGCTCCTCACAGGGTTCCAATCAGCCCCAGCATTTT,CASSSSQGSNQPQHF
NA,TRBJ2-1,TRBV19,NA,TGTGCCAGTAGTATAGCGCAGGGGACACCCTACAATGAGCAGTTCTTC,CASSIAQGTPYNEQFF
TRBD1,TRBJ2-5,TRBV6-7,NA,TGTGCCAGCAGTTGCCGGGACAGGGGAGAAGAGACCCAGTACTTC,CASSCRDRGEETQYF
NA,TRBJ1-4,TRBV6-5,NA,TGTGCCAGCAGCGTCTTGACAGGCTCTAATGAAAAACTGTTTTTT,CASSVLTGSNEKLFF
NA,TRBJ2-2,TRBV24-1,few,TGTGCCACCAGTGCAGCGAACACCGGGGAGCTGTTTTTT,CATSAANTGELFF
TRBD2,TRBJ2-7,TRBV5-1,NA,TGCGCCAGCAGCTTGGCCAGCGGGGTCTCCTACGAGCAGTACTTC,CASSLASGVSYEQYF